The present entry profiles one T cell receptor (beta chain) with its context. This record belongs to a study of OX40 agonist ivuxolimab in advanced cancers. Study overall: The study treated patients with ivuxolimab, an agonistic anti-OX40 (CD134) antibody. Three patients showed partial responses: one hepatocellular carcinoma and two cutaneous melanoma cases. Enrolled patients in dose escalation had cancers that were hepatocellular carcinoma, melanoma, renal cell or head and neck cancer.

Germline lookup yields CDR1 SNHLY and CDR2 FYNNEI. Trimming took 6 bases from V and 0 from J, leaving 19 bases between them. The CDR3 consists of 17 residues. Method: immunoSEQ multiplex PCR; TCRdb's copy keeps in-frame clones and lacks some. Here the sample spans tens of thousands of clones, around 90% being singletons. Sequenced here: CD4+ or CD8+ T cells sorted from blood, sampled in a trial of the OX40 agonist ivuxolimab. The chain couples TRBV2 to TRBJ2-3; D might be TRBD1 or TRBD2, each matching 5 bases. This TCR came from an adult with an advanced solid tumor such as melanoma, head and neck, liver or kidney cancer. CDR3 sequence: CASSATVGTDSTDTQYF. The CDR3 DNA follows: TGTGCCAGCAGCGCTACGGTTGGGACCGATAGCACAGATACGCAGTATTTT.